The 27 T cell receptor beta chains in this list originate from one sample, sequenced in a study of blood T cell repertoires in COVID-19. Sequencing used immunoSEQ multiplex PCR; TCRdb keeps in-frame clones, though not all of them. The profile shows a few hundred thousand clones, around 83% of them singletons. Input material: PBMCs or T cells enriched from blood (not recorded which). These TCRs come from a woman aged 50 to 60 who had recovered from COVID-19.

The chain links TRBV6-5 to TRBJ2-7, with 7 positions matching TRBD1. CDR1 MNHEY and CDR2 SVGAGI come from the germline V gene. The V gene end was trimmed by 4 bases and the J gene end by 12 bases; junction bases not matched to a gene: 9. The CDR3 has 12 residues. The CDR3 region is CASSFLEGQMYF. The CDR3 nucleotides are TGTGCCAGCAGTTTTCTCGAGGGACAGATGTACTTC.

J is TRBJ2-1 and V is TRBV11-3, with D perhaps matching TRBD2 (6 bases). The V and J ends lost 5 bases and 8 bases respectively, with 13 bases between them. Germline V gives CDR1 SGHNT, CDR2 YENEEA. The CDR3 covers 13 residues. The CDR3 sequence: CASSPGLSDEQFF. In DNA form, the CDR3 reads TGTGCCAGCAGCCCGGGACTGAGCGATGAGCAGTTCTTC.

The chain joins TRBV7-9 to TRBJ2-7; 7 bases map to TRBD2. The ends lost 0 bases at V and 2 bases at J; junction bases unmatched: 16. The CDR3 has 19 residues. Germline V lookup: CDR1 SEHNR, CDR2 FQNEAQ (reference sequence). This chain's CDR3 is CASSLATLVLAGRAYEQYF. The CDR3 DNA sequence: TGTGCCAGCAGCTTAGCGACTTTGGTTTTGGCAGGGAGGGCCTACGAGCAGTACTTC. The full variable domain, completed using reference TRBV7-9 and TRBJ2-7, is DTGVSQNPRHKITKRGQNVTFRCDPISEHNRLYWYRQTLGQGPEFLTYFQNEAQLEKSRLLSDRFSAERPKGSFSTLEIQRTEQGDSAMYLCASSLATLVLAGRAYEQYFGPGTRLTVT.

The chain employs TRBV3-1 (or the pseudogene TRBV3-2) and TRBJ2-5; 8 nucleotides match TRBD2. The CDR3 totals 17 residues. Germline V lookup: CDR1 LGHDT, CDR2 YNNKEL (reference sequence). The ends lost 0 bases at V and 0 bases at J; junction bases unmatched: 6. CDR3 coding DNA: TGTGCCAGCAGCCAAGAGAGGAGCGGGGGTTACCAAGAGACCCAGTACTTC. Encoded protein: CASSQERSGGYQETQYF.

The V call is TRBV3-1 (or the pseudogene TRBV3-2), the J call TRBJ1-1, with 7 bases identical to TRBD1. Germline CDR1 LGHDT, CDR2 YNNKEL (reference sequence). This CDR3 is built from 15 residues. V dropped 6 bases and J dropped 2; count of bases not matched to a gene: 9. The CDR3 protein is CASRPRDRGNTEAFF. The CDR3 DNA reads as TGTGCCAGCAGGCCTAGGGACAGAGGTAACACTGAAGCTTTCTTT.

A single count supports this clone. The J gene is TRBJ2-7, the V gene TRBV7-8, with D maybe TRBD1 (5 bases). The germline V gene has CDR1 SGHVS and CDR2 FQNEAQ. The CDR3 is 14 residues long. V was pared by 3 bases and J by 3 bases, with 12 bases between. For the CDR3, the DNA is TGTGCCAGCAGCTTTGGCGACAGAGTCTACGAGCAGTACTTC. It codes for CASSFGDRVYEQYF.

The V gene is TRBV6-2 or TRBV6-3, the J gene TRBJ2-7; the match to TRBD1 covers 8 bases. The CDR3 is 12 residues long. Germline CDR1 MNHEY, CDR2 SVGEGT. V lost 4 bases, J lost 6 bases, and 2 bases stayed unmatched. CDR3 in amino acids: CASSFDRGEQYF. CDR3 bases: TGTGCCAGCAGTTTTGACAGGGGCGAGCAGTACTTC.

This chain uses TRBV30 with TRBJ1-2, with D uncertain. The CDR3 sequence is 14 residues long. Trimming took off 0 bases at V and 1 base at J, with 9 bases between the two ends. Germline-derived CDR1 and CDR2 are GTSNPN and SVGIG (reference sequence). CDR3 amino acids: CAWSVRRDNYGYTF. CDR3 nucleotide sequence: TGTGCCTGGAGTGTACGGCGGGATAACTATGGCTACACCTTC.

The rearrangement links TRBV2 to TRBJ1-5, with TRBD1 identical over 7 bases. The junction had 9 bases not matched to a gene; V was cut back by 6 bases and J by 7 bases. CDR3 length equals 14 residues. The V gene's germline CDR1 is SNHLY and CDR2 FYNNEI. The CDR3 is CASRLQGQSQPQHF. CDR3 DNA: TGTGCCAGCAGACTACAGGGGCAAAGCCAGCCCCAGCATTTT.

This clone appeared a single time. CDR3 amino acids: CASSRRDRASPLHF. The CDR3 nucleotides read TGTGCCAGCAGCCGCCGGGACAGGGCATCCCCCCTCCACTTT. The genes are TRBV27 and TRBJ1-6, with 9 bases lining up with TRBD1. Trimming at V came to 6 bases and at J to 13 bases, leaving 10 bases not matched to a gene. This CDR3 is 14 amino acids long. Germline V lookup: CDR1 MNHEY, CDR2 SMNVEV (reference sequence).

The V gene is TRBV7-2, the J gene TRBJ2-1; the match to TRBD2 covers 8 bases. CDR1 is SGHTA, CDR2 FQGNSA, per germline. The CDR3 extends over 15 amino acids. V shed 7 bases, J shed 0 bases, and the junction held 5 bases outside the gene matches. In DNA form, the CDR3 reads TGTGCCAGCACAAGGGGACTAGGCTCCTACAATGAGCAGTTCTTC. Encoded protein: CASTRGLGSYNEQFF.

The chain links TRBV2 to TRBJ1-1, with TRBD1 matching 7 bases. V trimming: 8 bases; J trimming: 1 base; junction bases outside the gene matches: 7. The CDR3 length is 14 residues. Germline V gene lookup returns CDR1 SNHLY and CDR2 FYNNEI. The CDR3 coding sequence is TGTGCCAGCGGACAATCAGGGGGGAACACTGAAGCTTTCTTT. As protein: CASGQSGGNTEAFF.

The chain recombines TRBV18 with TRBJ1-2; D gene uncertain. Trimming took off 2 bases at V and 2 bases at J, with 9 bases between the two ends. The V gene's germline CDR1 is KGHSH and CDR2 LQKENI. This CDR3 has 14 amino acids. The CDR3 DNA reads TGTGCCAGCTCACCAGCTGCCGGGAACTATGGCTACACCTTC. Its protein product is CASSPAAGNYGYTF.

Remarks on this clone: A read error may produce the germline difference seen at one junction end. The chain employs TRBV4-3 and TRBJ1-3, with D unresolved. Per germline, CDR1 LGHNA and CDR2 YSLEER. This CDR3 comprises 13 residues. The CDR3 coding sequence is TGCGCCAGCAGCCAAGAAAGTGGAGACACCATATATTTT. Translated, it gives CASSQESGDTIYF.

This chain connects TRBV3-1 (or the pseudogene TRBV3-2) to TRBJ2-1; 12 bases are shared with TRBD1. V dropped 1 base and J dropped 9; count of bases not matched to a gene: 7. The CDR3 is 16 residues long. Germline CDR1 LGHDT, CDR2 YNNKEL (reference sequence). This chain's CDR3 is CASSQAGGQGALEQFF. In nucleotides, the CDR3 is TGTGCCAGCAGCCAAGCCGGGGGACAGGGGGCGCTTGAGCAGTTCTTC.

This clone has only a few counts. The chain has TRBV19 and TRBJ1-2; TRBD1 might be the D (6 bases). Trimming stripped 3 bases from V and 7 bases from J, with 15 bases between. The germline gives CDR1 LNHDA, CDR2 SQIVND (reference sequence). The CDR3 runs 14 residues. The CDR3 protein is CASSMGQGLAGYTF. The DNA for the CDR3 is TGTGCCAGTAGTATGGGCCAGGGGTTGGCTGGCTACACCTTC.

J is TRBJ1-2 and V is TRBV5-1; 7 bases fit TRBD1. Trimming removed 0 bases from V and 5 bases from J; junction bases left unmatched: 7. Germline V CDR1 and CDR2: SGHRS, YFSETQ. The CDR3 covers 15 residues. CDR3 sequence reads: CASSLDGDSEYGYTF. The DNA for the CDR3 is TGCGCCAGCAGCTTGGATGGGGACAGTGAGTATGGCTACACCTTC.

The chain carries TRBV5-4 and TRBJ2-3; D is perhaps TRBD1 (5 bases). CDR1 SGHNT and CDR2 YYREEE come from the germline V gene (reference sequence). The CDR3 length is 15 residues. Trimming stripped 2 bases from V and 2 bases from J, with 12 bases between. CDR3 nucleotides: TGTGCCAGCAGCTTCAGGGTTTCTATCACAGATACGCAGTATTTT. It translates to CASSFRVSITDTQYF.

Only a few counts were recorded for this clone. The chain links TRBV29-1 to TRBJ1-1, with 10 bases that match TRBD1. Trimming cost V 7 bases and J 11 bases; bases outside gene matches: 16. The germline CDR1 and CDR2 sequences are SQVTM and ANQGSEA. The CDR3 has 14 amino acids. The CDR3 nucleotides read TGCAGCGCACGATCCGGGACAGGGGCCCTGGGGGCTTTCTTT. This gives the protein CSARSGTGALGAFF. The full variable domain, with the rest looked up from reference TRBV29-1 and TRBJ1-1, is SAVISQKPSRDICQRGTSLTIQCQVDSQVTMMFWYRQQPGQSLTLIATANQGSEATYESGFVIDKFPISRPNLTFSTLTVSNMSPEDSSIYLCSARSGTGALGAFFGQGTRLTVV.

J is TRBJ1-5 and V is TRBV7-3; the D is unclear. CDR3 length: 15 residues. Trimming took off 2 bases at V and 2 bases at J, with 10 bases between the two ends. Germline V gene data show CDR1 as SGHTA and CDR2 as FQGTGA. In nucleotides, the CDR3 is TGTGCCAGCAGCTTATCGGCGGGCGGCAATCAGCCCCAGCATTTT. It codes for CASSLSAGGNQPQHF.

The V gene is TRBV9, the J gene TRBJ2-1, with D hard to call. V lost 4 bases, J lost 4 bases, and 9 bases lay in between. Germline V gives CDR1 SGDLS, CDR2 YYNGEE. This CDR3 is 13 amino acids long. As DNA, the CDR3 is TGTGCCAGCAGCTCAGTCAGTTACAATGAGCAGTTCTTC. Translating it yields CASSSVSYNEQFF.

The gene calls are TRBV9 and TRBJ2-2; 7 nucleotides line up with TRBD2. This CDR3 comprises 15 residues. With V trimmed by 0 bases and J by 7 bases, 6 bases remained unmatched. CDR1 SGDLS and CDR2 YYNGEE come from the germline V gene. CDR3 coding DNA: TGTGCCAGCAGCGTAGGGGAGGGAGGGATCGGGGAGCTGTTTTTT. Translation: CASSVGEGGIGELFF.

The chain combines TRBV5-4 with TRBJ2-7; 8 nucleotides align to TRBD1. V dropped 2 bases and J dropped 2; count of bases not matched to a gene: 12. The CDR3 is made up of 17 amino acids. CDR1 and CDR2 from the germline V gene are SGHNT and YYREEE (reference sequence). The DNA for the CDR3 is TGTGCCAGCAGCTTCTACCCCGGGACAGGAGTTCCCTACGAGCAGTACTTC. Residues: CASSFYPGTGVPYEQYF. The entire variable domain, with the rest obtained from reference TRBV5-4 and TRBJ2-7, is as follows: ETGVTQSPTHLIKTRGQQVTLRCSSQSGHNTVSWYQQALGQGPQFIFQYYREEENGRGNFPPRFSGLQFPNYSSELNVNALELDDSALYLCASSFYPGTGVPYEQYFGPGTRLTVT.

The DNA of the CDR3 is TGTGCCACCAGTTTAGGGACAGCGAACACCGGGGAGCTGTTTTTT. This gives the protein CATSLGTANTGELFF. This rearrangement joins TRBV15 to TRBJ2-2; the match to TRBD1 covers 7 bases. V lost 6 bases to trimming and J lost 0 bases; unmatched junction nucleotides: 4. This CDR3 is 15 amino acids long. CDR1 and CDR2 (germline): LNHNV, YYDKDF (reference sequence).

The rearrangement joins TRBV9 to TRBJ2-3, with TRBD2 identical over 12 bases. Per the germline V gene, CDR1 is SGDLS and CDR2 is YYNGEE. Losses at the gene ends were 4 bases for V and 6 bases for J; bases not matched to a gene: 6. The CDR3 runs 15 residues. The CDR3 DNA follows: TGTGCCAGCAGCTTGACTAGCGGGAGAACCGATACGCAGTATTTT. Translating gives CASSLTSGRTDTQYF.

The gene calls are TRBV2 and TRBJ1-2; 10 bases align to TRBD1. Germline V gene data show CDR1 as SNHLY and CDR2 as FYNNEI. V dropped 8 bases and J dropped 4; count of bases not matched to a gene: 10. This CDR3 spans 15 amino acids. CDR3 nucleotides: TGTGCCAGCCGCCCCGGGACAGGGGTTGGCTATGGCTACACCTTC. Its protein product is CASRPGTGVGYGYTF.

V and J are TRBV2 and TRBJ1-4; 7 bases are shared with TRBD1. The CDR3 sequence is 15 residues long. V lost 5 bases and J lost 6; bases outside the gene matches: 9. The germline gives CDR1 SNHLY, CDR2 FYNNEI. DNA of the CDR3: TGTGCCAGCAGTCTTCGGACAGGCGGATATGAAAAACTGTTTTTT. The encoded protein is CASSLRTGGYEKLFF.